This is a list of T cell receptor beta chains from one sample in a study of blood T cell repertoires in COVID-19. Data came from immunoSEQ multiplex PCR; TCRdb stores just in-frame clones and leaves some out. This repertoire shows 250,000 to 300,000 clones, around nine tenths found once; its top ten account for 10% to 12%. What was sequenced was peripheral blood. The origin of the receptors is a young woman with COVID-19, enrolled during active disease. CDR3s include the opening cysteine and the closing phenylalanine or tryptophan. D genes are given only for firm matches.

CDR3aa: CASSKQGAAGNTIYF; v_gene: TRBV7-9; len: 15; d_gene: TRBD1
CDR3aa: CASTPSGTGREKLFF; v_gene: TRBV10-2; len: 15; d_gene: TRBD1
CDR3aa: CASSYGRQGDYGYTF; v_gene: TRBV6-6; len: 15; d_gene: TRBD1
CDR3aa: CASSYFDSSFGEQYF; v_gene: TRBV6-2/TRBV6-3; len: 15; d_gene: NA
CDR3aa: CASSILAGNPNEQFF; v_gene: TRBV19; len: 15; d_gene: TRBD2
CDR3aa: CASSSGLAAGTDTQYF; v_gene: TRBV5-4; len: 16; d_gene: TRBD2
CDR3aa: CASTRGAGDHEQYF; v_gene: TRBV6-5; len: 14; d_gene: NA
CDR3aa: CASSIGSGANVLTF; v_gene: TRBV19; len: 14; d_gene: NA
CDR3aa: CASSFEGGAPQETQYF; v_gene: TRBV13; len: 16; d_gene: NA
CDR3aa: CASSPLPPRQVNTEAFF; v_gene: TRBV18; len: 17; d_gene: NA
CDR3aa: CASSRKSLAGGTGELFF; v_gene: TRBV19; len: 17; d_gene: TRBD2
CDR3aa: CASSRDRGTEQYF; v_gene: TRBV2; len: 13; d_gene: TRBD1
CDR3aa: CASSLGTGGVDTEAFF; v_gene: TRBV11-2; len: 16; d_gene: TRBD1
CDR3aa: CASSLIGLAGNEQFF; v_gene: TRBV7-3; len: 15; d_gene: TRBD2
CDR3aa: CASSTNRVRREKLFF; v_gene: TRBV28; len: 15; d_gene: NA
CDR3aa: CASSSTGGGQPQHF; v_gene: TRBV19; len: 14; d_gene: NA
CDR3aa: CASSPATGDTGELFF; v_gene: TRBV18; len: 15; d_gene: TRBD1
CDR3aa: CASSWGLAGAGSYEQYF; v_gene: TRBV5-1; len: 17; d_gene: TRBD2
CDR3aa: CASSIAGRLAKNIQYF; v_gene: TRBV19; len: 16; d_gene: NA
CDR3aa: CASSKSFLGSLAKNIQYF; v_gene: TRBV5-6; len: 18; d_gene: NA
CDR3aa: CASSMGQGGQPQHF; v_gene: TRBV19; len: 14; d_gene: TRBD1
CDR3aa: CASSQEGVLTGELFF; v_gene: TRBV4-1; len: 15; d_gene: NA
CDR3aa: CASSGQAAEAFF; v_gene: TRBV10-2; len: 12; d_gene: TRBD1
CDR3aa: CASALEGAGGEQYF; v_gene: TRBV9; len: 14; d_gene: TRBD1
CDR3aa: CASSYRHEKLFF; v_gene: TRBV25-1; len: 12; d_gene: NA
CDR3aa: CASSTQGDDEKLFF; v_gene: TRBV19; len: 14; d_gene: NA
CDR3aa: CAWSVSRVTDTQYF; v_gene: TRBV30; len: 14; d_gene: NA
CDR3aa: CASSGEGGSLQTEAFF; v_gene: TRBV6-1; len: 16; d_gene: TRBD1
CDR3aa: CASSQVGTSEYNEQFF; v_gene: TRBV4-1; len: 16; d_gene: TRBD2
CDR3aa: CASSYSTGDSYNEQFF; v_gene: TRBV6-5; len: 16; d_gene: TRBD1
CDR3aa: CASSAGGRNEQFF; v_gene: TRBV28; len: 13; d_gene: TRBD2
CDR3aa: CASSNYGGSLLREFF; v_gene: TRBV27; len: 15; d_gene: TRBD2
CDR3aa: CASSSGFRNGYTF; v_gene: TRBV10-1; len: 13; d_gene: NA
CDR3aa: CASSQQGDGSPLHF; v_gene: TRBV28; len: 14; d_gene: NA
CDR3aa: CASSLTGGTGELFF; v_gene: TRBV28; len: 14; d_gene: TRBD1
CDR3aa: CASSLARDRGEQPQHF; v_gene: TRBV7-9; len: 16; d_gene: TRBD1
CDR3aa: CASGPSAFNEQFF; v_gene: TRBV12-3/TRBV12-4; len: 13; d_gene: NA
CDR3aa: CASSRDFEAFF; v_gene: TRBV12-3/TRBV12-4; len: 11; d_gene: NA
CDR3aa: CASRATGELFF; v_gene: TRBV10-1; len: 11; d_gene: NA
CDR3aa: CASSRQAVMNTEAFF; v_gene: TRBV6-2/TRBV6-3; len: 15; d_gene: NA
CDR3aa: CAWEAGADTQYF; v_gene: TRBV30; len: 12; d_gene: TRBD2
CDR3aa: CASSLGAGVSYEQYF; v_gene: TRBV7-3; len: 15; d_gene: TRBD2
CDR3aa: CASSRTSGTNEQFF; v_gene: TRBV5-5; len: 14; d_gene: TRBD2
CDR3aa: CASSLAIGGTEAFF; v_gene: TRBV7-9; len: 14; d_gene: NA
CDR3aa: CASSERSRSYEQYF; v_gene: TRBV6-1; len: 14; d_gene: NA
CDR3aa: CASSSRTGGIDTGELFF; v_gene: TRBV21-1; len: 17; d_gene: NA
CDR3aa: CAWSVRQGPWSGANVLTF; v_gene: TRBV30; len: 18; d_gene: TRBD1
CDR3aa: CSASPLAGPTYNEQFF; v_gene: TRBV20-1; len: 16; d_gene: TRBD2
CDR3aa: CASSPPGLNTGELFF; v_gene: TRBV5-4; len: 15; d_gene: NA
CDR3aa: CASSARLAPSSYNEQFF; v_gene: TRBV2; len: 17; d_gene: TRBD2
CDR3aa: CASTRGGGSSYNEQFF; v_gene: TRBV5-4; len: 16; d_gene: TRBD2
CDR3aa: CASSTTSGQETQYF; v_gene: TRBV5-1; len: 14; d_gene: TRBD2
CDR3aa: CASSLAPGPKYEAFF; v_gene: TRBV7-2; len: 15; d_gene: NA
CDR3aa: CASSVSPWEGYYEQYF; v_gene: TRBV9; len: 16; d_gene: TRBD2
CDR3aa: CASSLVAGGNEQYF; v_gene: TRBV7-8; len: 14; d_gene: TRBD2